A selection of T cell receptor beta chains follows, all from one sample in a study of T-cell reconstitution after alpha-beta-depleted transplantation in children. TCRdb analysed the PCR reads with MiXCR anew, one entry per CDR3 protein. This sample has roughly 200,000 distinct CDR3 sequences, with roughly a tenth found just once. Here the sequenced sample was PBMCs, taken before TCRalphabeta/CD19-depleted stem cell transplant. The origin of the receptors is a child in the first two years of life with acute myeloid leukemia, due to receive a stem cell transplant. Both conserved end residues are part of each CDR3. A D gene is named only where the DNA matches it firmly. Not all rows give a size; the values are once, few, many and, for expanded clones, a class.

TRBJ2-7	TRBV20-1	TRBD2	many	TGCAGTGCTAGCCCCCCGGCGGGGACTAGCGGGAGTTCAGGTTACGAGCAGTACTTC	CSASPPAGTSGSSGYEQYF
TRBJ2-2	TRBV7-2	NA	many	TGTGCCAGCAGCCCTGAGCCGAGGGGGGAGCTGTTTTTT	CASSPEPRGELFF
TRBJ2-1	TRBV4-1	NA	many	TGCGCCAGCAGCCATCCGTCCTCGAGGGATGAGCAGTTCTTC	CASSHPSSRDEQFF
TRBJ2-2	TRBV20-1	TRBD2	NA	TGCTGGGCTAGAGATAGGGGGACTAGCGGGAGGGCCACCGGGGAGCTGTTTTTT	CWARDRGTSGRATGELFF
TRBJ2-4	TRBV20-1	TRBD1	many	TGCAGTGCAGGGGGCGGAGTAGCCAAAAACATTCAGTACTTC	CSAGGGVAKNIQYF
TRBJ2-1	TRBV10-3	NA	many	TGTGCCATCAGTACTAGGTACAATGAGCAGTTCTTC	CAISTRYNEQFF
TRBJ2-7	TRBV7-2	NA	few	TGTGCCAGCAGCTCCTATACAGGAACCTACGAGCAGTACTTC	CASSSYTGTYEQYF
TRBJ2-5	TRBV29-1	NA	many	TGCAGCGTTGAACCATCGAGGTTAGAGACCCAGTACTTC	CSVEPSRLETQYF
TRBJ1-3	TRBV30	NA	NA	TGTGCCTGGAAGAGCGCAGGGGATCTCTCTGGAAACACCATATATTTT	CAWKSAGDLSGNTIYF
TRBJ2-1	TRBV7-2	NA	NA	TGTGCCAGCAGCTCGTACAGTGAGCAGTTCTTC	CASSSYSEQFF
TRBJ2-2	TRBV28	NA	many	TGTGCCAGCACCACTCCGGACAGCTCGCTGTTTTTT	CASTTPDSSLFF